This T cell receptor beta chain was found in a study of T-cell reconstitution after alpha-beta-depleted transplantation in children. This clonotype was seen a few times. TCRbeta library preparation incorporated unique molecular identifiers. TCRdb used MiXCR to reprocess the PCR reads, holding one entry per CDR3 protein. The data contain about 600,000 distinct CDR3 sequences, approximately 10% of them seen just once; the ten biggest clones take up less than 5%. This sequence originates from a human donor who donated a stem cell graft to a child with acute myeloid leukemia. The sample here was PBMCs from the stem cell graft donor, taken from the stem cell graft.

DNA for the CDR3: TGTGCCAGCAGCCGCACGGAGTTGTCCTACGAGCAGTACTTC. Protein sequence: CASSRTELSYEQYF. The chain joins TRBV7-9 to TRBJ2-7; D is ambiguous. Trimming cost V 5 bases and J 1 base, with 12 bases left between them. Germline V lookup: CDR1 SEHNR, CDR2 FQNEAQ (reference sequence). The CDR3 has 14 residues.